A selection of T cell receptor beta chains follows, all from one sample in a study of a mutant IDH1 vaccine in newly diagnosed glioma. TCRdb's copy holds only in-frame clones and misses some; the assay was immunoSEQ multiplex PCR. The sample holds tens of thousands of clones, around nine tenths seen once. These receptors' targets are unknown. Specimen: PBMCs, collected from a glioma patient whose treatment included an IDH1 peptide vaccine. These receptors were obtained from a woman aged 45-59 years with glioma. CDR3s include the opening cysteine and the closing phenylalanine or tryptophan. Only some rows state a clone size, as once, few, many or a class for expanded clones.

V gene: TRBV7-9; J gene: TRBJ2-7; clone size: -; CDR3 protein: CASSFTDGPYEQYF
V gene: TRBV6-5; J gene: TRBJ2-1; clone size: -; CDR3 protein: CASSPPGRGIGEQFF
V gene: TRBV19; J gene: TRBJ1-2; clone size: -; CDR3 protein: CASSTLPGQGGGSYTF
V gene: TRBV19; J gene: TRBJ2-5; clone size: -; CDR3 protein: CASSGTGEKTQYF
V gene: TRBV11-2; J gene: TRBJ2-6; clone size: -; CDR3 protein: CASSSDSNSGANVLTF
V gene: TRBV30; J gene: TRBJ2-1; clone size: once; CDR3 protein: CAWSVGGTASYNEQFF
V gene: TRBV10-3; J gene: TRBJ1-3; clone size: -; CDR3 protein: CAITPGQDSGNTIYF
V gene: TRBV5-1; J gene: TRBJ2-3; clone size: -; CDR3 protein: CASSLGTGASTDTQYF
V gene: TRBV5-1; J gene: TRBJ2-5; clone size: -; CDR3 protein: CASRGLDQETQYF
V gene: TRBV9; J gene: TRBJ2-3; clone size: -; CDR3 protein: CASSVGMGDTQYF
V gene: TRBV6-9; J gene: TRBJ2-1; clone size: -; CDR3 protein: CASSSLPGTSGSGPYNEQFF
V gene: TRBV5-6; J gene: TRBJ2-3; clone size: -; CDR3 protein: CASNPPGLAGSDTQYF
V gene: TRBV5-1; J gene: TRBJ2-7; clone size: -; CDR3 protein: CASSLGLAGLPQGYEQYF
V gene: TRBV6-1; J gene: TRBJ2-5; clone size: -; CDR3 protein: CASSEPGPRGEAQYF
V gene: TRBV18; J gene: TRBJ2-2; clone size: -; CDR3 protein: CASSPPGRNTGELFF
V gene: TRBV10-3; J gene: TRBJ1-2; clone size: -; CDR3 protein: CAITNGAQFYGYTF
V gene: TRBV6-6; J gene: TRBJ2-1; clone size: -; CDR3 protein: CASSTSGTSVDNEQFF